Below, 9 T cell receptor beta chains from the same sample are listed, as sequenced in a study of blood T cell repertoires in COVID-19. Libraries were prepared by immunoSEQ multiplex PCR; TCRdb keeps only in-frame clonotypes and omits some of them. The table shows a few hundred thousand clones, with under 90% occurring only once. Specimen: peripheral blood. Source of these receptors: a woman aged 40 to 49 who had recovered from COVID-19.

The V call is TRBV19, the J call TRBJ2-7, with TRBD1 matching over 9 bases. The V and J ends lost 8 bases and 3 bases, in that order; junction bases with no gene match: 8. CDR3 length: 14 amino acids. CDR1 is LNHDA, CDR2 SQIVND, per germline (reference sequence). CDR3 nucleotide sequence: TGTGCCAGTTCTCCCGCGGGACAGGGCTACGAGCAGTACTTC. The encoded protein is CASSPAGQGYEQYF.

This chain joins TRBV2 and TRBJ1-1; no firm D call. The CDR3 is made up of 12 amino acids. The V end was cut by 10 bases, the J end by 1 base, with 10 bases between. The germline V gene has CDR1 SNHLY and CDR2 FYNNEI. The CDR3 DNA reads TGTGCCACCCCGGGGAGGAACACTGAAGCTTTCTTT. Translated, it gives CATPGRNTEAFF.

CDR3 residues: CAWSTGSSGNTIYF. The CDR3 coding sequence is TGTGCCTGGAGTACGGGGAGCTCTGGAAACACCATATATTTT. This sequence joins TRBV30 and TRBJ1-3, with D unclear. CDR1 is GTSNPN and CDR2 is SVGIG in the germline V gene (reference sequence). Trimming took 2 bases from V and 0 from J, leaving 8 bases between them. The CDR3 length is 14 residues.

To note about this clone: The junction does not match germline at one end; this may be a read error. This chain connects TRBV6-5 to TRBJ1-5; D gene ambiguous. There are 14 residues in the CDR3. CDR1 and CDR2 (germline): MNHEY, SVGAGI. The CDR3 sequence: CNRRRADSNQPQHF. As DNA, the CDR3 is TGCAATAGGAGGAGGGCAGATAGCAATCAGCCCCAGCATTTT.

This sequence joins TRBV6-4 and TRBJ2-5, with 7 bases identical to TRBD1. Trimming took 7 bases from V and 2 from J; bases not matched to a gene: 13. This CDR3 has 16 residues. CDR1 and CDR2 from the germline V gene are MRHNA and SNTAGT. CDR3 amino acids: CASTELMKGQQETQYF. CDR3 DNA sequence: TGTGCCAGCACCGAACTAATGAAGGGACAGCAAGAGACCCAGTACTTC.

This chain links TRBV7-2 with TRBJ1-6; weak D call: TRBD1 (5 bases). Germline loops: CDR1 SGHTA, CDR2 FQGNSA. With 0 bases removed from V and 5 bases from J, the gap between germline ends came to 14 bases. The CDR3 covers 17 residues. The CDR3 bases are TGTGCCAGCAGCTTAGCGGCAGGGTCAGTCGATAATTCACCCCTCCACTTT. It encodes CASSLAAGSVDNSPLHF.

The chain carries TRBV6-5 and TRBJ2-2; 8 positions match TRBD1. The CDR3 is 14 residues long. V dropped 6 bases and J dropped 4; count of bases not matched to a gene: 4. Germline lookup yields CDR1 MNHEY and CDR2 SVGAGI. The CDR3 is CASSRGPGTGELFF. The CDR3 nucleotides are TGTGCCAGCAGCAGGGGGCCGGGCACCGGGGAGCTGTTTTTT.

The CDR3 sequence is CASSQDRQGVDGYTF. The CDR3, as DNA: TGTGCCAGCAGCCAAGATCGGCAGGGGGTTGATGGCTACACCTTC. This sequence joins TRBV14 and TRBJ1-2; 7 nucleotides match TRBD1. This CDR3 is built from 15 residues. CDR1 is SGHDN, CDR2 FVKESK, per germline. The J segment lost 6 bases and the V segment lost 0 bases, leaving 7 bases of the junction unmatched.

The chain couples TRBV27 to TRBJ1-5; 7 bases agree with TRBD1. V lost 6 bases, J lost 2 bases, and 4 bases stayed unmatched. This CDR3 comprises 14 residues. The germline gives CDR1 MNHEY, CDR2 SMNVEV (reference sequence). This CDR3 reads CASRPDRGNQPQHF. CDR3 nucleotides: TGTGCCAGCAGACCCGACAGGGGCAATCAGCCCCAGCATTTT.